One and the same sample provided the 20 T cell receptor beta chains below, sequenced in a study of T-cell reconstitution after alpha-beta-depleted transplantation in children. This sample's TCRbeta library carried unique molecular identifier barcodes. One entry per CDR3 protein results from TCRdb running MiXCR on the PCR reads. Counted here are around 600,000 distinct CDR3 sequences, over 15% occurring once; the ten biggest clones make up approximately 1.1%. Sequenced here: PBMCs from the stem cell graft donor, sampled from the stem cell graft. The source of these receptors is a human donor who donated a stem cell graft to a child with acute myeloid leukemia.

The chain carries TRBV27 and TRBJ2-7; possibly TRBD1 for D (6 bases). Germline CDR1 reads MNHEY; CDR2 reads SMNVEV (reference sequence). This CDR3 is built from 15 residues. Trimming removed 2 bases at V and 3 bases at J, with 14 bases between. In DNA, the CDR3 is TGTGCCAGCAGTTTAGGGCAGGGGCAGTACTACGAGCAGTACTTC. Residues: CASSLGQGQYYEQYF.

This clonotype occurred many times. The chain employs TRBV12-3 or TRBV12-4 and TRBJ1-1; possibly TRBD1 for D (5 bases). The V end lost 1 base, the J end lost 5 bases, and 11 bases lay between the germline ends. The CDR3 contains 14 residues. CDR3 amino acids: CASSLVGLGTEAFF. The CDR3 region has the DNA TGTGCCAGCAGTTTAGTGGGGCTCGGGACTGAAGCTTTCTTT.

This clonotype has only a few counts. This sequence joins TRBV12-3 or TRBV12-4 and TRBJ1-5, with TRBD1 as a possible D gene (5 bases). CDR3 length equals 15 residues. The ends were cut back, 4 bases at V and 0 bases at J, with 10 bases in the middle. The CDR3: CASSSGFLSNQPQHF. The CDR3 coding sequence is TGTGCCAGCAGTTCAGGGTTCCTTAGCAATCAGCCCCAGCATTTT.

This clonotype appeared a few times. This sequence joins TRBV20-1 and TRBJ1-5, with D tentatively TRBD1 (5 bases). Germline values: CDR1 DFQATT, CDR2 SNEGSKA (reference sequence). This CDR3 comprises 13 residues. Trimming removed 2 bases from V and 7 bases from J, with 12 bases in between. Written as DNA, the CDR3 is TGCAGTGCTAGATGGGGGGAGGAACAGCCCCAGCATTTT. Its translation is CSARWGEEQPQHF.

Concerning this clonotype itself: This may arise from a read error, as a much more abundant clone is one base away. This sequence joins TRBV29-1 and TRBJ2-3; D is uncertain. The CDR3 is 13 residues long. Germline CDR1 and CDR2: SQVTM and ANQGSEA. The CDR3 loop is CSAASFSTVTQYF. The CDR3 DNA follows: TGCAGCGCTGCGTCGTTTTCCACAGTTACGCAGTATTTT.

CDR3 bases: TGTGCCAGCAGCGAACCAGGGTCCTCCTACAATGAGCAGTTCTTC. Translating it yields CASSEPGSSYNEQFF. J is TRBJ2-1 and V is TRBV7-9; TRBD1 is a possible D gene (5 bases). Deletions cut 5 bases from V and 0 bases from J, with 11 bases between. The CDR3 sequence is 15 residues long. Germline-derived CDR1 and CDR2 are SEHNR and FQNEAQ (reference sequence).

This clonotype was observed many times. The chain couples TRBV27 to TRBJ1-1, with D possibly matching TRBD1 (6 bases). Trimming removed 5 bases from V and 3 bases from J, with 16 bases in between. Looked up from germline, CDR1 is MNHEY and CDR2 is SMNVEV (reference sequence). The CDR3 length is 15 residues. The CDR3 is CASSAPQGRDTEAFF. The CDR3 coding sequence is TGTGCCAGCAGTGCCCCACAGGGCCGGGACACTGAAGCTTTCTTT.

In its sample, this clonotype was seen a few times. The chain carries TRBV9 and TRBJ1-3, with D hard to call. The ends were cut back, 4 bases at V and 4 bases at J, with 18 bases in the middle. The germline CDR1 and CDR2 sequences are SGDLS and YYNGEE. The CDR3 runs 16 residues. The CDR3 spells CASSPRAAPPGNTIYF. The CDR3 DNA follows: TGTGCCAGCAGCCCGCGGGCAGCCCCGCCGGGAAACACCATATATTTT. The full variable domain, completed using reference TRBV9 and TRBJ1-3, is DSGVTQTPKHLITATGQRVTLRCSPRSGDLSVYWYQQSLDQGLQFLIQYYNGEERAKGNILERFSAQQFPDLHSELNLSSLELGDSALYFCASSPRAAPPGNTIYFGEGSWLTVV.

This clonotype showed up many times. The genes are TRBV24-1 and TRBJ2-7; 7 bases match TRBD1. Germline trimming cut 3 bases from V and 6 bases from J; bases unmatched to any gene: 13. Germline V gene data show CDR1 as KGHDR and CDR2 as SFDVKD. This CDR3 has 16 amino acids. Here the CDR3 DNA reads TGTGCCACCAGTGATAAGGGGCCGGGACAGAGCAGCGAGCAGTACTTC. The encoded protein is CATSDKGPGQSSEQYF.

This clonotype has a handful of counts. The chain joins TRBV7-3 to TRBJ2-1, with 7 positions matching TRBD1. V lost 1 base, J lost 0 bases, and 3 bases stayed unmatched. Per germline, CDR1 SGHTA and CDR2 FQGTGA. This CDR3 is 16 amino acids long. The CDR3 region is CASSLRGTVSYNEQFF. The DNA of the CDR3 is TGTGCCAGCAGCTTAAGGGGGACAGTCTCCTACAATGAGCAGTTCTTC.

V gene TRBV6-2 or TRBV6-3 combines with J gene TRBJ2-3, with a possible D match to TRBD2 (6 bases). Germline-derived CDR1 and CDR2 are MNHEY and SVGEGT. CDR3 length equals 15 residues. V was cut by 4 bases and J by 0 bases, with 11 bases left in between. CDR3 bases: TGTGCCAGCAGTTCGGGGGTGATTAGCACAGATACGCAGTATTTT. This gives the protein CASSSGVISTDTQYF.

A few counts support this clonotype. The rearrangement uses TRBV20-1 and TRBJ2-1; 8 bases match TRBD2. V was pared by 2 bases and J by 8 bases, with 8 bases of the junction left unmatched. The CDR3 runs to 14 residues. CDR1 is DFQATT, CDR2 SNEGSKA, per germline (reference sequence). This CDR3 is CSARSGGLYDEQFF. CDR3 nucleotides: TGCAGTGCTAGATCGGGGGGGCTGTACGATGAGCAGTTCTTC.

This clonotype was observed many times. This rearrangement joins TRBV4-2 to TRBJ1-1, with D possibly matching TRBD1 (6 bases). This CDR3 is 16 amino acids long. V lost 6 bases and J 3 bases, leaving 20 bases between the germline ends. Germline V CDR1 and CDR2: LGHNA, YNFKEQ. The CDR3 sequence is CASRPGVGDIDTEAFF. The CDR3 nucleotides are TGTGCCAGCAGACCAGGGGTGGGGGATATTGACACTGAAGCTTTCTTT.

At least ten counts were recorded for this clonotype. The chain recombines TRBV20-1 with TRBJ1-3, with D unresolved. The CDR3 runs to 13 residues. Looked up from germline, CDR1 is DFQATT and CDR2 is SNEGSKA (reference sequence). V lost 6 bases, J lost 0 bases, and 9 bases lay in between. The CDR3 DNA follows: TGCAGTGCCCAGAAGTTCTCTGGAAACACCATATATTTT. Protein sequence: CSAQKFSGNTIYF.

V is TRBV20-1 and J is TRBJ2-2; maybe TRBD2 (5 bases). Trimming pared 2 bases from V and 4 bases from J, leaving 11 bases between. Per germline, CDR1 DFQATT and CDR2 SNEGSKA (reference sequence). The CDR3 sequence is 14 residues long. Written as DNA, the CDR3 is TGCAGTGCTAGACCCCCCCGGGGCACCGGGGAGCTGTTTTTT. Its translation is CSARPPRGTGELFF.

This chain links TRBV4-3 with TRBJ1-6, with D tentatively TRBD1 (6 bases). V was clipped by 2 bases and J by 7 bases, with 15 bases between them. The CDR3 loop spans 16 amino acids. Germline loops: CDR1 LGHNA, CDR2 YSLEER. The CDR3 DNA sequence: TGCGCCAGCAGCCAATCCCCAGGGGCGAGGAATTCACCCCTCCACTTT. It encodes CASSQSPGARNSPLHF.

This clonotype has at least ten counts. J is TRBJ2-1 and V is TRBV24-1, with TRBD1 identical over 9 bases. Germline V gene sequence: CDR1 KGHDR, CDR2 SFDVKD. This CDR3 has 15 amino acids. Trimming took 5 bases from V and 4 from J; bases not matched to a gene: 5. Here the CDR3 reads CATSVGQGKYNEQFF. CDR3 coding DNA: TGTGCCACCAGTGTCGGACAGGGGAAATACAATGAGCAGTTCTTC.

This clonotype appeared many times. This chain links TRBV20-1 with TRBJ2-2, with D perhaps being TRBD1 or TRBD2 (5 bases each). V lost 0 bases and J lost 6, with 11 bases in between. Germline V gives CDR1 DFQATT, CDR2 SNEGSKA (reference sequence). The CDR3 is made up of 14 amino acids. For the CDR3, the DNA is TGCAGTGCTAGAGATCGAGGGGAAGCCGGGGAGCTGTTTTTT. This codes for CSARDRGEAGELFF.

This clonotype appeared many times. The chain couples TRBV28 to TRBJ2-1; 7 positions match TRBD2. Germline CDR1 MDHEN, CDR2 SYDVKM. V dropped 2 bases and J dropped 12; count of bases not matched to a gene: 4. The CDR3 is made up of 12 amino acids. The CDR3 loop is CASSLLRGGQFF. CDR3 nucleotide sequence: TGTGCCAGCAGTTTACTCCGCGGGGGGCAGTTCTTC.

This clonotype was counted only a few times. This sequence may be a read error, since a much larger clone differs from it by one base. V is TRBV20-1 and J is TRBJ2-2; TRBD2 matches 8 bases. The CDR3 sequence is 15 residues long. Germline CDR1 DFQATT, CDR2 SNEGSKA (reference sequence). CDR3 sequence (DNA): TGCTGTGCCACGGGGGGGGACACCAACACCGGGGAGCTGTTTTTT. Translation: CCATGGDTNTGELFF.